This TCR beta chain was captured by sequencing in a study of T cell responses to AZD1222 COVID-19 vaccine. Produced via immunoSEQ multiplex PCR; TCRdb's table is partial and in-frame only. This table holds more than 80,000 clones, 80% to 90% found once. This TCR was recovered from an adult who received the AZD1222 COVID-19 vaccine. The sequencing used peripheral blood, collected 28 days after the second AZD1222 dose.

The CDR3 DNA follows: TGTGCCAGCAGCTTGGAGGTCGGGTTTGGGGAGACCCAGTACTTC. It translates to CASSLEVGFGETQYF. V gene TRBV5-5 combines with J gene TRBJ2-5, with D unresolved. Germline V gene sequence: CDR1 SGHKS, CDR2 YYEKEE (reference sequence). V lost 0 bases and J lost 5, with 14 bases in between. CDR3 length: 15 amino acids.